This T cell receptor beta chain was captured by sequencing in a study of T cells after yellow fever vaccination. Study-level findings and limits: By day 5 rather than day 15, the secondary response had peaked, though it was weaker. From the bulk population, abundant clonotypes could contaminate and appear within FACS-sorted repertoires. Subsequent to the booster, the majority of primary-vaccination clones reappeared (roughly 97% CD4, 88% CD8). A limited proportion of clonotypes was detected within both the CD4 and CD8 compartments.

In the case of this clonotype: Its antigen is not known.

TCRdb processed the 5' RACE reads anew with MiXCR; each CDR3 protein has one entry. Among under 550,000 distinct CDR3 sequences listed, 21% were seen once. Germline V gives CDR1 SEHNR, CDR2 FQNEAQ (reference sequence). The CDR3 contains 15 residues. Trimming at V came to 5 bases and at J to 1 base, leaving 5 bases not matched to a gene. The sample here was PBMCs, taken about 20 days after the first yellow fever vaccination. The chain joins TRBV7-9 to TRBJ2-3, with 8 bases matching TRBD2. This TCR was sampled from a young man who received the YFV17D yellow fever vaccine. As DNA, the CDR3 is TGTGCCAGCAGCCCAGGGCGGGGGGGCACAGATACGCAGTATTTT. Its protein is CASSPGRGGTDTQYF.